The entry below describes one T cell receptor (beta chain). This sample stems from a study of blood T cell repertoires in COVID-19. Losses at the gene ends were 3 bases for V and 4 bases for J; bases not matched to a gene: 8. CDR3 length: 15 amino acids. Germline CDR1 and CDR2: SGDLS and YYNGEE. The data were produced by immunoSEQ multiplex PCR, yet TCRdb's version contains in-frame clones alone and is incomplete. The data hold 100,000 to 150,000 clones, with approximately 90% observed a single time. The TCR sequence derives from an elderly woman with acute or convalescent COVID-19. This sequence joins TRBV9 and TRBJ2-5; 8 nucleotides agree with TRBD1. Sequencing was carried out using peripheral blood. The DNA for the CDR3 is TGTGCCAGCAGCGAGAGGACAGGGTGGCCAGAGACCCAGTACTTC. Protein product: CASSERTGWPETQYF. The whole variable domain, filled in from reference TRBV9 and TRBJ2-5, reads DSGVTQTPKHLITATGQRVTLRCSPRSGDLSVYWYQQSLDQGLQFLIQYYNGEERAKGNILERFSAQQFPDLHSELNLSSLELGDSALYFCASSERTGWPETQYFGPGTRLLVL.